This TCR beta chain was identified during a study of blood T cell repertoires in COVID-19. Study in general: Sites across the United States, Italy and Spain contributed samples from acute and convalescent COVID-19. PBMCs, B-cell-depleted T cells, or T cells provided the cDNA or gDNA that made up the material.

Germline CDR1 is MNHEY and CDR2 is SVGEGT. Between the trimmed V and J ends, which lost 4 bases and 2 bases, there was a span of 14 bases. The CDR3 extends over 15 amino acids. This clone was observed once. Original processing methods: The assay estimated nucleated cells by amplifying reference gene primers. Clones were sequenced by immunoSEQ multiplex PCR, and TCRdb holds only the in-frame ones, with some missing. D and trimming were read from the DNA, whereas the V and J calls and clone size are those reported in that table. The sample consists of tens of thousands of clones, 76% of them appearing once.

The rearrangement links TRBV6-2 or TRBV6-3 to TRBJ1-2; tentatively, D is TRBD1 (5 bases). The receptor comes from a woman between 45 and 65 years old with active or convalescent COVID-19. Material for sequencing was peripheral blood. CDR3 coding DNA: TGTGCCAGCAGTTTCTTCCCTACAGGAAACTATGGCTACACCTTC. It translates to CASSFFPTGNYGYTF.